Listed here are 8 T cell receptor beta chains from one sample, sequenced in a study of cytomegalovirus exposure and HLA in healthy donors. Sequenced by immunoSEQ multiplex PCR; TCRdb stores in-frame clones only, minus some. This sample carries around 160,000 clones, around four fifths of them seen once, and the ten largest clones take about 2%. Sequenced: PBMCs. The receptor set was obtained from a man aged 25 to 40 in good health and CMV-seropositive.

The chain combines TRBV7-2 with TRBJ1-1, with TRBD1 identical over 7 bases. This CDR3 spans 15 amino acids. Looked up from germline, CDR1 is SGHTA and CDR2 is FQGNSA. J lost 4 bases, V lost 1 base, and 6 bases had no gene match. The chain's CDR3 is CASSLGGAGGTEAFF. Here the CDR3 DNA reads TGTGCCAGCAGCTTAGGGGGGGCAGGGGGCACTGAAGCTTTCTTT.

CDR3 DNA: TGTGCCAGCAGCCCGATTGGGCCCCCCTACGAGCAGTACTTC. Translated: CASSPIGPPYEQYF. The chain combines TRBV7-2 with TRBJ2-7; D not certain. Germline CDR1 is SGHTA and CDR2 is FQGNSA. Trimming stripped 5 bases from V and 2 bases from J, with 13 bases between. The CDR3 sequence is 14 residues long.

The J gene is TRBJ1-5, the V gene TRBV19, with 9 positions matching TRBD1. This CDR3 comprises 15 residues. J gave up 4 bases and V 4 bases, and 5 bases lay outside the gene matches. Germline V gene data show CDR1 as LNHDA and CDR2 as SQIVND (reference sequence). CDR3 sequence reads: CASSREDRGNQPQHF. The CDR3 coding sequence is TGTGCCAGTAGTAGAGAAGACAGGGGGAATCAGCCCCAGCATTTT.

The rearrangement joins TRBV4-3 to TRBJ2-5, with 8 nucleotides matching TRBD2. With 0 bases clipped from V and 5 bases from J, the junction kept 11 bases outside the gene matches. This CDR3 has 17 residues. The germline CDR1 and CDR2 sequences are LGHNA and YSLEER. The chain's CDR3 is CASSQDIRGGPRETQYF. The CDR3 DNA follows: TGCGCCAGCAGCCAAGATATTCGGGGGGGGCCGAGGGAGACCCAGTACTTC.

This clone was seen only a few times. This rearrangement joins TRBV30 to TRBJ2-7, with 8 bases that match TRBD2. The V segment lost 0 bases and the J segment 7 bases; nucleotides outside the gene matches: 17. Per germline, CDR1 GTSNPN and CDR2 SVGIG (reference sequence). This CDR3 has 17 residues. CDR3 amino acids: CAWSVVRGGFLTREQYF. The CDR3 DNA is TGTGCCTGGAGTGTTGTCCGGGGGGGATTCCTTACACGGGAGCAGTACTTC. Together with reference TRBV30 and TRBJ2-7, the CDR3 gives the full variable domain: SQTIHQWPATLVQPVGSPLSLECTVEGTSNPNLYWYRQAAGRGLQLLFYSVGIGQISSEVPQNLSASRPQDRQFILSSKKLLLSDSGFYLCAWSVVRGGFLTREQYFGPGTRLTVT.

V usage is TRBV4-3 and J usage is TRBJ2-7; 10 nucleotides agree with TRBD1. The CDR3 is made up of 15 amino acids. CDR1 and CDR2 (germline): LGHNA, YSLEER. After removal of 1 base from V and 4 bases from J, the junction contained 4 bases not matched to a gene. The CDR3 sequence: CASSQGQGALYEQYF. CDR3 nucleotides: TGCGCCAGCAGCCAAGGACAGGGGGCGTTGTACGAGCAGTACTTC.

In its sample, this clone was seen a few times. The V gene is TRBV27, the J gene TRBJ2-7; 9 bases align to TRBD1. J was trimmed by 5 bases and V by 3 bases; bases with no gene match: 8. Germline V lookup: CDR1 MNHEY, CDR2 SMNVEV (reference sequence). The CDR3 is 15 amino acids. The CDR3 sequence is CASSLVGTGSDEQYF. The CDR3 DNA reads as TGTGCCAGCAGTTTGGTTGGGACAGGGTCCGACGAGCAGTACTTC.

V gene TRBV6-5 combines with J gene TRBJ2-3; 9 bases are a match to TRBD2. This CDR3 contains 15 residues. Trimming at V came to 6 bases and at J to 4 bases, leaving 8 bases not matched to a gene. Germline CDR1 reads MNHEY; CDR2 reads SVGAGI. The chain's CDR3 is CASSIQGGGADTQYF. Written as DNA, the CDR3 is TGTGCCAGCAGCATCCAGGGCGGGGGGGCAGATACGCAGTATTTT.